These T cell receptor beta chains were read from a single sample in a study of OX40 agonist ivuxolimab in advanced cancers. The protocol was immunoSEQ multiplex PCR, while the TCRdb copy is restricted to in-frame clones and leaves out a portion. The sample yields under 20,000 clones, over 60% seen once. The specimen was CD4+ or CD8+ T cells sorted from blood, collected in a trial of the OX40 agonist ivuxolimab. These receptors originate from an adult with an advanced solid tumor such as melanoma, head and neck, liver or kidney cancer. CDR3s include the opening cysteine and the closing phenylalanine or tryptophan. The D gene is left open where the match is weak. Clone size appears in some rows only: once, few, many, or a class for an expanded clone.

abundance,len,d_gene,v_gene,j_gene,CDR3aa,CDR3nt
-,12,-,TRBV28,TRBJ2-7,CASSLSGNEQYF,TGTGCCAGCAGTTTATCAGGGAACGAGCAGTACTTC
few,15,TRBD2,TRBV7-6,TRBJ2-1,CASSQTSGTYNEQFF,TGTGCCAGCAGCCAGACTAGCGGGACATACAATGAGCAGTTCTTC
-,13,TRBD1,TRBV30,TRBJ2-7,CAWSVGTAREQYF,TGTGCCTGGAGTGTAGGGACAGCTCGGGAGCAGTACTTC
-,15,-,TRBV7-6,TRBJ2-3,CASSLGAEAPDTQYF,TGTGCCAGCAGCTTAGGGGCGGAAGCCCCAGATACGCAGTATTTT
few,15,-,TRBV19,TRBJ2-2,CASTSDPLNTGELFF,TGTGCCAGTACCTCCGACCCGCTGAACACCGGGGAGCTGTTTTTT
-,16,TRBD2,TRBV28,TRBJ2-1,CASKPQGLAGEREQFF,TGTGCCAGCAAACCCCAGGGACTAGCGGGAGAAAGGGAGCAGTTCTTC
-,14,-,TRBV9,TRBJ2-1,CASSDGRVRNEQFF,TGTGCCAGCAGCGACGGAAGGGTTAGGAATGAGCAGTTCTTC
-,11,-,TRBV29-1,TRBJ2-1,CSLNMQNEQFF,TGCAGCCTTAACATGCAAAATGAGCAGTTCTTC
-,13,-,TRBV2,TRBJ2-7,CASRDLNSYEQYF,TGTGCCAGCAGGGACTTGAACAGCTACGAGCAGTACTTC
once,14,TRBD1,TRBV7-9,TRBJ1-2,CASSHRDRPYGYTF,TGTGCCAGCAGCCACCGGGACAGGCCCTATGGCTACACCTTC
-,16,-,TRBV4-1,TRBJ2-5,CASSQEAGAGRETQYF,TGCGCCAGCAGCCAAGAGGCGGGGGCAGGGAGGGAGACCCAGTACTTC
-,13,-,TRBV27,TRBJ2-1,CASSLWGGDEQFF,TGTGCCAGCAGTTTATGGGGTGGGGATGAGCAGTTCTTC
-,11,-,TRBV27,TRBJ2-2,CASAYRGELFF,TGTGCCAGCGCCTATCGGGGGGAGCTGTTTTTT
once,16,-,TRBV27,TRBJ2-6,CASSFIRESGANVLTF,TGTGCCAGCAGTTTCATACGGGAGTCTGGGGCCAACGTCCTGACTTTC
-,13,TRBD1,TRBV9,TRBJ2-7,CASSVADRGEQYF,TGTGCCAGCAGCGTGGCGGACAGGGGCGAGCAGTACTTC